These T cell receptor beta chains were read from a single sample in a study of blood T cell repertoires in COVID-19. Using immunoSEQ multiplex PCR, the repertoire was profiled, and TCRdb retains in-frame clones only, with some absent. The sample holds more than 200,000 clones, about 87% seen once. Sequenced sample: PBMCs or T cells enriched from blood (not recorded which). These receptors all come from a woman aged 50 to 65 who had recovered from COVID-19. The CDR3 runs from the conserved cysteine through the conserved F or W.

j_call v_call cdr3_aa
TRBJ2-7 TRBV29-1 CSAQRGATYEQYF
TRBJ2-7 TRBV11-2 CASSYNRGSSYEQYF
TRBJ2-1 TRBV5-5 CASSAKLAGEIHEQFF
TRBJ1-2 TRBV5-1 CASSLGNSYGYTF
TRBJ2-7 TRBV4-1 CASVGEGYEQYF
TRBJ2-1 TRBV6-1 CASSEVGAGGQFF
TRBJ2-7 TRBV5-5 CASSQRADHLTEQYF
TRBJ2-7 TRBV7-9 CASSTSTSGLFYEQYF
TRBJ1-5 TRBV19 CASTSLTGVMSNQPQHF
TRBJ2-7 TRBV28 CASSPGDSYEQYF
TRBJ2-5 TRBV19 CASKGVVQETQYF
TRBJ1-5 TRBV28 CASRIDTSNQPQHF
TRBJ2-5 TRBV19 CASRRTSGQETQYF
TRBJ2-3 TRBV7-6 CASSLDSDTQYF
TRBJ1-1 TRBV30 CAWRSGTGGIAFF
TRBJ2-1 TRBV2 CASSLSSGHNEQFF
TRBJ2-7 TRBV29-1 CSVDGTDGTYEQYF
TRBJ1-5 TRBV30 CAWSVGGTGGNQPQHF
TRBJ2-3 TRBV6-2/TRBV6-3 CASSYTSGNTDTQYF
TRBJ2-5 TRBV5-1 CASGRAGQETQYF
TRBJ2-2 TRBV5-1 CASSSDLRGPAGELFF
TRBJ1-2 TRBV7-9 CASSTTGLSDYGYTF
TRBJ1-2 TRBV5-1 CASSLGTGPVYGYTF
TRBJ1-1 TRBV18 CASSPGQTNTEAFF
TRBJ2-3 TRBV15 CATSRGLYTDTQYF
TRBJ1-5 TRBV28 CASSPGGIIQPQHF
TRBJ1-1 TRBV3-1/TRBV3-2 CASSQPRDTGRDTEAFF
TRBJ2-2 TRBV11-2 CASSGGGSLSNTGELFF
TRBJ2-7 TRBV27 CASRPYGGTSEYEQYF
TRBJ2-5 TRBV19 CASSIDRDRGAQYF
TRBJ1-3 TRBV5-1 CASRPGTGPTGNTIYF
TRBJ2-7 TRBV18 CASSPYGAGPRVPYEQYF
TRBJ1-4 TRBV7-6 CASSFNRGPAEEKLFF
TRBJ1-2 TRBV6-2/TRBV6-3 CASSFVHTRGGSNYGYTF
TRBJ2-1 TRBV19 CASSPGTGGYELFF
TRBJ2-5 TRBV3-1/TRBV3-2 CASSLAGGETQETQYF
TRBJ1-1 TRBV2 CASSLVNTEAFF
TRBJ2-5 TRBV4-3 CASSQSGLDEETQYF
TRBJ2-5 TRBV5-1 CASSLGADSRQETQYF
TRBJ2-3 TRBV5-1 CASSSARGDTQYF
TRBJ2-3 TRBV30 CAHTDTENTDTQYF
TRBJ2-1 TRBV27 CASSPKGARHMDEQFF